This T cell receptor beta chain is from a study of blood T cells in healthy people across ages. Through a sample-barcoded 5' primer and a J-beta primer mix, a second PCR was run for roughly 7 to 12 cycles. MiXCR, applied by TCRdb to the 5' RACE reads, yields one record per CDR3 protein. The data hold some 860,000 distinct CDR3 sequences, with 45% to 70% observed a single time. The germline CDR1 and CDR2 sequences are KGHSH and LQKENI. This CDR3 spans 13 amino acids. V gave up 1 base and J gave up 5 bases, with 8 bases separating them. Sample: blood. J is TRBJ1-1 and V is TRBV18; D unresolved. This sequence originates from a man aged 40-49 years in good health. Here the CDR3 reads CASSPQRFTEAFF. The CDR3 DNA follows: TGTGCCAGCTCACCACAAAGGTTTACTGAAGCTTTCTTT. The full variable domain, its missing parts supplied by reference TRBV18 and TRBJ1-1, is NAGVMQNPRHLVRRRGQEARLRCSPMKGHSHVYWYRQLPEEGLKFMVYLQKENIIDESGMPKERFSAEFPKEGPSILRIQQVVRGDSAAYFCASSPQRFTEAFFGQGTRLTVV.